The 22 T cell receptor beta chains below come from one sample, sequenced in a study of T cells in Graves' hyperthyroidism and ophthalmopathy. Amplified TCR beta CDR3 regions came from RNA transcripts. The TCR CDR3 was amplified in a first-round RT-PCR using the HTBI primer set. TCRdb reanalysed the multiplex PCR reads using MiXCR and keeps one entry per CDR3 protein. The table includes hundreds of thousands of distinct CDR3 sequences, about 15% detected once. Sequences were obtained from blood. These TCRs come from a woman aged 25 to 45 with Graves' hyperthyroidism that later progressed to Graves' ophthalmopathy.

This clonotype was recorded a few times. The chain uses TRBV5-1 and TRBJ2-2, with 8 bases aligning to TRBD2. Germline loops: CDR1 SGHRS, CDR2 YFSETQ. The junction had 11 bases not matched to a gene; V was cut back by 4 bases and J by 3 bases. The CDR3 sequence is 17 residues long. CDR3 protein: CASSPTRLAPDTGELFF. CDR3 nucleotide sequence: TGCGCCAGCAGCCCGACCAGACTAGCGCCAGACACCGGGGAGCTGTTTTTT.

This clonotype came up a few times. The genes are TRBV19 and TRBJ2-2; D remains ambiguous. Germline V lookup: CDR1 LNHDA, CDR2 SQIVND (reference sequence). V lost 6 bases and J lost 2, with 7 bases in between. The CDR3 runs to 13 residues. The CDR3 sequence is CASRSLNTGELFF. CDR3 nucleotides: TGTGCCAGTAGAAGCCTAAACACCGGGGAGCTGTTTTTT.

This clonotype was observed many times. The CDR3 region has the DNA TGCAGTGTCCTGGGCTCAGGCGCTGAGCAGTTCTTC. The encoded protein is CSVLGSGAEQFF. The chain recombines TRBV20-1 with TRBJ2-1; D unclear. Looked up from germline, CDR1 is DFQATT and CDR2 is SNEGSKA (reference sequence). The ends were cut back, 7 bases at V and 9 bases at J, with 16 bases in the middle. This CDR3 comprises 12 residues.

Of note for this clonotype: A read error may explain this, as a much larger clone is one base away. The V gene is TRBV18, the J gene TRBJ2-4; TRBD1 is a possible D gene (6 bases). V was cut by 1 base and J by 7 bases, with 14 bases left in between. CDR1 and CDR2 from the germline V gene are KGHSH and LQKENI. There are 15 residues in the CDR3. CDR3 DNA: TGTGCCAGCTCACCACAGCCCTCAAGGGGGAACATTCAGTACTTC. This gives the protein CASSPQPSRGNIQYF.

This clonotype was observed at least ten times. The chain combines TRBV10-1 with TRBJ2-5; possibly TRBD2 for D (6 bases). Trimming cost V 0 bases and J 4 bases, with 18 bases left between them. The germline CDR1 and CDR2 sequences are WNHNN and SYGVQD (reference sequence). The CDR3 covers 17 residues. The CDR3 region is CASSESAGLWGGETQYF. CDR3 in DNA: TGCGCCAGCAGTGAGTCAGCAGGGTTATGGGGAGGAGAGACCCAGTACTTC.

This clonotype occurred many times. It may be a read error: a sequence one base away is much more abundant. V and J are TRBV7-9 and TRBJ1-2; D not resolved. The germline CDR1 and CDR2 sequences are SEHNR and FQNEAQ (reference sequence). Trimming stripped 7 bases from V and 7 bases from J, with 25 bases between. The CDR3 sequence is 16 residues long. In DNA, the CDR3 is TGTGCCAGCAACTTCGAGGTGGTGGGTCACGAGGGTGGCTACACCTTC. Protein: CASNFEVVGHEGGYTF.

This clonotype turned up a few times. CDR3 sequence (DNA): TGTGCCAGCAGCGGGGCTAGCGGGAGCTCTTACGAGCAGTACTTC. Residues: CASSGASGSSYEQYF. The chain combines TRBV5-4 with TRBJ2-7, with TRBD2 matching over 10 bases. In germline, CDR1 is SGHNT, CDR2 YYREEE (reference sequence). The J segment lost 4 bases and the V segment lost 4 bases, leaving 8 bases of the junction unmatched. The length of the CDR3 is 15 residues. Looking up the rest from reference TRBV5-4 and TRBJ2-7 gives the full variable domain: ETGVTQSPTHLIKTRGQQVTLRCSSQSGHNTVSWYQQALGQGPQFIFQYYREEENGRGNFPPRFSGLQFPNYSSELNVNALELDDSALYLCASSGASGSSYEQYFGPGTRLTVT.

V and J are TRBV27 and TRBJ2-7; the D is unclear. The V and J ends lost 9 bases and 2 bases respectively, with 14 bases between them. Per germline, CDR1 MNHEY and CDR2 SMNVEV (reference sequence). This CDR3 is 13 amino acids long. CDR3 protein: CASPRLPPYEQYF. The CDR3 coding sequence is TGTGCCAGTCCGCGACTCCCGCCCTACGAGCAGTACTTC.

This clonotype showed up many times. This chain links TRBV9 with TRBJ2-7; 8 bases align to TRBD2. With V trimmed by 0 bases and J by 1 base, 3 bases remained unmatched. The CDR3 covers 15 residues. Germline V lookup: CDR1 SGDLS, CDR2 YYNGEE. CDR3 region: CASSVGLAGSYEQYF. CDR3 nucleotide sequence: TGTGCCAGCAGCGTAGGCCTAGCGGGTTCCTACGAGCAGTACTTC.

This chain joins TRBV28 and TRBJ1-1; the D is unclear. The CDR3 has 15 residues. With 1 base removed from V and 0 bases from J, the gap between germline ends came to 9 bases. Germline V gene lookup returns CDR1 MDHEN and CDR2 SYDVKM. The CDR3 spells CASSLYAEMNTEAFF. CDR3 nucleotide sequence: TGTGCCAGCAGTTTATATGCAGAGATGAACACTGAAGCTTTCTTT.

This clonotype was observed a handful of times. The chain is built from TRBV20-1 and TRBJ1-6; a weak D match, TRBD1 (6 bases). Germline CDR1 DFQATT, CDR2 SNEGSKA (reference sequence). The CDR3 runs 17 residues. V dropped 0 bases and J dropped 5 bases, with 17 bases sitting between them. The CDR3 DNA follows: TGCAGTGCTAGAGATCTGGGGGGGGCATTCGATAATTCACCCCTCCACTTT. Translated, it gives CSARDLGGAFDNSPLHF.

This clonotype was found a few times. The V gene is TRBV7-2, the J gene TRBJ1-3; D is undetermined. Looked up from germline, CDR1 is SGHTA and CDR2 is FQGNSA. Trimming cost V 1 base and J 4 bases, with 17 bases left between them. The CDR3 totals 17 residues. The CDR3 DNA sequence: TGTGCCAGCAGCTTAGGGGTAGGAATACTCTCCGGAAACACCATATATTTT. Translation: CASSLGVGILSGNTIYF.

This sequence joins TRBV5-1 and TRBJ2-1, with D unresolved. The CDR3 is 16 amino acids. V was trimmed by 0 bases and J by 0 bases, leaving 10 bases between them. Germline V lookup: CDR1 SGHRS, CDR2 YFSETQ. The CDR3 DNA follows: TGCGCCAGCAGCTTGGCCCTGTCGAGCTCCTACAATGAGCAGTTCTTC. Translation: CASSLALSSSYNEQFF.

This clonotype appeared many times. This sequence joins TRBV19 and TRBJ2-1; D unresolved. Trimming left V 4 bases short and J 1 base short, with 5 bases between. The CDR3 sequence is 13 residues long. The germline gives CDR1 LNHDA, CDR2 SQIVND (reference sequence). The DNA of the CDR3 is TGTGCCAGTAGTAAGGAGTCCTACAATGAGCAGTTCTTC. Translation gives CASSKESYNEQFF.

As concerns this clonotype: A much larger clone is a single base away; this may be a read error. The chain joins TRBV7-2 to TRBJ1-5; no firm D call. Between the trimmed V and J ends, which lost 1 base and 0 bases, there was a span of 10 bases. Germline V gene sequence: CDR1 SGHTA, CDR2 FQGNSA. The CDR3 sequence is 16 residues long. The CDR3 region is CASSLGNSSSNQPQHF. CDR3 nucleotide sequence: TGTGCCAGCAGCTTAGGGAACAGCTCTAGCAATCAGCCCCAGCATTTT.

This clonotype was detected many times. The J gene is TRBJ2-2, the V gene TRBV5-1; possible D gene TRBD1, 6 bases. V was cut by 4 bases and J by 4 bases, with 11 bases left in between. This CDR3 has 14 residues. The germline V gene encodes CDR1 SGHRS and CDR2 YFSETQ. CDR3 loop: CASSVMDSTGELFF. The CDR3 DNA reads as TGCGCCAGCAGCGTAATGGACAGCACCGGGGAGCTGTTTTTT.

This clonotype appeared many times. V usage is TRBV11-3 and J usage is TRBJ2-1; D assignment may be TRBD1 or TRBD2 (5 bases each). This CDR3 has 16 residues. Germline-derived CDR1 and CDR2 are SGHNT and YENEEA. V lost 7 bases to trimming and J lost 6 bases, with 22 bases between them. CDR3 region: CASTPSRGGLGNEQFF. The CDR3 region has the DNA TGTGCCAGCACCCCATCTCGGGGCGGTCTCGGCAATGAGCAGTTCTTC.

The rearrangement joins TRBV19 to TRBJ2-7; weak D call: TRBD2 (5 bases). The V gene lost 10 bases and the J gene lost 6 bases, with 16 bases spanning the gap. Germline CDR1 and CDR2: LNHDA and SQIVND (reference sequence). The CDR3 is 12 amino acids. The CDR3: CATSVGSGEQYF. For the CDR3, the DNA is TGTGCCACCTCGGTGGGCAGCGGCGAGCAGTACTTC. Looking up the rest from reference TRBV19 and TRBJ2-7 gives the full variable domain: DGGITQSPKYLFRKEGQNVTLSCEQNLNHDAMYWYRQDPGQGLRLIYYSQIVNDFQKGDIAEGYSVSREKKESFPLTVTSAQKNPTAFYLCATSVGSGEQYFGPGTRLTVT.

This clonotype was detected ten times or more. The chain is built from TRBV28 and TRBJ1-1; the match to TRBD1 covers 8 bases. Germline V gene lookup returns CDR1 MDHEN and CDR2 SYDVKM. The J segment lost 3 bases and the V segment lost 7 bases, leaving 13 bases of the junction unmatched. The CDR3 has 16 residues. The CDR3 spells CASIPTTGALHTEAFF. The CDR3, as DNA: TGTGCCAGCATTCCCACGACAGGGGCCCTGCACACTGAAGCTTTCTTT. The whole variable domain, filled in from reference TRBV28 and TRBJ1-1, reads DVKVTQSSRYLVKRTGEKVFLECVQDMDHENMFWYRQDPGLGLRLIYFSYDVKMKEKGDIPEGYSVSREKKERFSLILESASTNQTSMYLCASIPTTGALHTEAFFGQGTRLTVV.

The table lists this clonotype with many counts. The CDR3 nucleotides read TGTGCCAGTACGGAGATGGGGGGCCCTAATGAAAAACTGTTTTTT. Translated, it gives CASTEMGGPNEKLFF. The rearrangement uses TRBV19 and TRBJ1-4; maybe TRBD1 (6 bases). Trimming removed 7 bases at V and 3 bases at J, with 15 bases between. The CDR3 covers 15 residues. The germline CDR1 and CDR2 sequences are LNHDA and SQIVND (reference sequence).

As concerns this clonotype: A single base separates this from a much larger clone, so it may be a read error. The chain uses TRBV28 and TRBJ1-5; tentative D call: TRBD1 (5 bases). Germline-derived CDR1 and CDR2 are MDHEN and SYDVKM. This CDR3 spans 16 amino acids. CDR3 bases: TGTGCCACGGGGGGTCAGCGAGGGAGGGGCAAGCAGCCCCAGCATTTT. Translation: CATGGQRGRGKQPQHF.

This clonotype was found a few times. This sequence joins TRBV20-1 and TRBJ1-2; possible D gene TRBD1, 6 bases. Trimming cost V 4 bases and J 4 bases, with 13 bases left between them. CDR3 length: 13 amino acids. Germline CDR1 reads DFQATT; CDR2 reads SNEGSKA (reference sequence). CDR3 amino acids: CSATRTDLYGYTF. The CDR3 nucleotides are TGCAGTGCTACAAGGACAGACCTCTATGGCTACACCTTC.